Listed below are T cell receptor beta chains from one sample, sequenced in a study of cytomegalovirus exposure and HLA in healthy donors. The data were produced by immunoSEQ multiplex PCR, yet TCRdb's version contains in-frame clones alone and is incomplete. Of roughly 140,000 clones in the sample, roughly nine tenths are singletons; the top ten hold over 3%. Material: PBMCs. These receptors came from a woman under 30 in good health and CMV-seropositive. Both conserved end residues are part of each CDR3. D genes are given only for firm matches.

V: TRBV7-9
D: TRBD2
J: TRBJ2-1
CDR3: CASSWPGGSREIEQFF
DNA: TGTGCCAGCAGCTGGCCGGGAGGGAGTAGGGAGATCGAGCAGTTCTTC

V: TRBV30
D: TRBD2
J: TRBJ2-1
CDR3: CAWTQSGGTIYNEQFF
DNA: TGTGCCTGGACACAATCGGGAGGCACAATCTACAATGAGCAGTTCTTC

V: TRBV19
D: .
J: TRBJ1-1
CDR3: CASSMGTVEAFF
DNA: TGTGCCAGTAGTATGGGGACTGTCGAAGCTTTCTTT

V: TRBV27
D: TRBD1
J: TRBJ2-3
CDR3: CASSVLWTGGPADTQYF
DNA: TGTGCCAGCAGTGTCCTCTGGACAGGGGGCCCCGCAGATACGCAGTATTTT

V: TRBV30
D: .
J: TRBJ2-7
CDR3: CAWSPSHEQYF
DNA: TGTGCCTGGAGTCCCTCCCACGAGCAGTACTTC

V: TRBV19
D: TRBD1
J: TRBJ2-7
CDR3: CASSTKTGWAYEQYF
DNA: TGTGCCAGTAGTACCAAGACAGGGTGGGCCTACGAGCAGTACTTC

V: TRBV30
D: .
J: TRBJ1-1
CDR3: CAQGSVGGLNTEAFF
DNA: TGTGCCCAGGGCTCTGTTGGGGGCCTGAACACTGAAGCTTTCTTT

V: TRBV5-1
D: .
J: TRBJ2-7
CDR3: CASSPYSGSNYEQYF
DNA: TGCGCCAGCAGCCCGTATAGCGGATCCAACTACGAGCAGTACTTC

V: TRBV11-2
D: .
J: TRBJ2-7
CDR3: CASSRGYEQYF
DNA: TGTGCCAGCAGTAGGGGATACGAGCAGTACTTC

V: TRBV9
D: TRBD2
J: TRBJ2-1
CDR3: CASSVEWEGYNEQFF
DNA: TGTGCCAGCAGCGTAGAGTGGGAGGGCTACAATGAGCAGTTCTTC

V: TRBV7-8
D: TRBD1
J: TRBJ1-1
CDR3: CASSFQGQGRAFF
DNA: TGTGCCAGCAGCTTCCAAGGACAGGGGCGGGCTTTCTTT

V: TRBV11-2
D: .
J: TRBJ1-2
CDR3: CASSLDPGVLF
DNA: TGTGCCAGCAGCTTAGACCCAGGGGTACTCTTC